A selection of T cell receptor beta chains follows, all from one sample in a study of blood T cell repertoires in COVID-19. Here immunoSEQ multiplex PCR was the method, and the copy in TCRdb shows in-frame clones only, minus some. The sample contains 62,000 or so clones, over 60% of which appear only once. Sequencing was carried out using peripheral blood. Receptors originate from a human donor in a cohort sampled during active COVID-19. Both conserved end residues are part of each CDR3. Each record gives: J gene, V gene, D gene, clone size, CDR3 protein, CDR3 DNA. D genes are given only for firm matches. Clone size is shown for a subset of rows, as once, few, many or a class of expanded clone.

J gene: TRBJ2-7
V gene: TRBV11-2
D gene: TRBD2
clone size: .
CDR3 protein: CASSLRGGNYEQYF
CDR3 DNA: TGTGCCAGCAGCTTGCGGGGGGGAAACTACGAGCAGTACTTC

J gene: TRBJ2-6
V gene: TRBV7-9
D gene: TRBD2
clone size: .
CDR3 protein: CASSLGGGVPGANVLTF
CDR3 DNA: TGTGCCAGCAGCTTAGGGGGAGGGGTCCCTGGGGCCAACGTCCTGACTTTC

J gene: TRBJ2-3
V gene: TRBV5-1
D gene: TRBD2
clone size: .
CDR3 protein: CASRSGTSTSTDTQYF
CDR3 DNA: TGCGCCAGCAGGTCCGGGACTAGCACTAGCACAGATACGCAGTATTTT

J gene: TRBJ1-3
V gene: TRBV12-3/TRBV12-4
D gene: .
clone size: many
CDR3 protein: CASSLQSGNTIYF
CDR3 DNA: TGTGCCAGCAGCCTTCAGTCTGGAAACACCATATATTTT

J gene: TRBJ2-5
V gene: TRBV30
D gene: .
clone size: .
CDR3 protein: CAWSVSGSKTQYF
CDR3 DNA: TGTGCCTGGAGTGTATCAGGGTCCAAGACCCAGTACTTC

J gene: TRBJ2-1
V gene: TRBV7-8
D gene: TRBD2
clone size: .
CDR3 protein: CASSLGHSGGYNEQFF
CDR3 DNA: TGTGCCAGCAGCTTAGGTCACAGCGGGGGATACAATGAGCAGTTCTTC

J gene: TRBJ1-1
V gene: TRBV5-1
D gene: .
clone size: once
CDR3 protein: CASSSKITGGRDTEAFF
CDR3 DNA: TGCGCCAGCAGCTCCAAAATTACCGGGGGGAGGGACACTGAAGCTTTCTTT

J gene: TRBJ1-1
V gene: TRBV19
D gene: TRBD1
clone size: .
CDR3 protein: CASSIKGAVTEAFF
CDR3 DNA: TGTGCCAGTAGTATTAAGGGGGCAGTCACTGAAGCTTTCTTT

J gene: TRBJ2-7
V gene: TRBV19
D gene: .
clone size: once
CDR3 protein: CASSSLPGTNSYEQYF
CDR3 DNA: TGTGCCAGCTCATCCCTACCCGGGACAAACTCCTACGAGCAGTACTTC

J gene: TRBJ1-2
V gene: TRBV5-6
D gene: TRBD1
clone size: once
CDR3 protein: CASSLRTGGLDFLGYTF
CDR3 DNA: TGTGCCAGCAGCTTGAGGACAGGGGGTTTGGATTTTCTTGGCTACACCTTC

J gene: TRBJ1-4
V gene: TRBV6-1
D gene: TRBD1
clone size: .
CDR3 protein: CASSELEGQGSPRRHEKLFF
CDR3 DNA: TGTGCCAGCAGTGAGCTAGAAGGACAGGGGTCCCCTCGTCGTCATGAAAAACTGTTTTTT

J gene: TRBJ2-2
V gene: TRBV7-7
D gene: TRBD2
clone size: .
CDR3 protein: CASSPGERGNTGELFF
CDR3 DNA: TGTGCCAGCAGCCCTGGGGAGCGGGGGAACACCGGGGAGCTGTTTTTT

J gene: TRBJ1-2
V gene: TRBV19
D gene: .
clone size: .
CDR3 protein: CASSRSGDGYTF
CDR3 DNA: TGTGCCAGTAGTCGATCGGGGGATGGCTACACCTTC

J gene: TRBJ1-2
V gene: TRBV2
D gene: TRBD1
clone size: .
CDR3 protein: CASSEGQGASGYTF
CDR3 DNA: TGTGCCAGCAGTGAGGGACAGGGGGCAAGTGGCTACACCTTC

J gene: TRBJ2-7
V gene: TRBV12-3/TRBV12-4
D gene: .
clone size: .
CDR3 protein: CASSPSTGYEQYF
CDR3 DNA: TGTGCCAGCAGTCCTTCGACAGGCTACGAGCAGTACTTC

J gene: TRBJ1-4
V gene: TRBV19
D gene: .
clone size: .
CDR3 protein: CASREGEKLFF
CDR3 DNA: TGTGCCAGTAGGGAGGGTGAAAAACTGTTTTTT

J gene: TRBJ2-7
V gene: TRBV18
D gene: TRBD2
clone size: .
CDR3 protein: CASSLSGGYEQYF
CDR3 DNA: TGTGCCAGCTCACTTAGCGGGGGTTACGAGCAGTACTTC

J gene: TRBJ2-7
V gene: TRBV3-1/TRBV3-2
D gene: .
clone size: .
CDR3 protein: CASSQVESGVGEQYF
CDR3 DNA: TGTGCCAGCAGCCAAGTTGAGTCAGGGGTGGGCGAGCAGTACTTC

J gene: TRBJ1-5
V gene: TRBV19
D gene: TRBD1
clone size: .
CDR3 protein: CASSDDDRVGQPQHF
CDR3 DNA: TGTGCCAGTAGTGACGATGACAGGGTTGGTCAGCCCCAGCATTTT

J gene: TRBJ2-1
V gene: TRBV18
D gene: TRBD2
clone size: .
CDR3 protein: CASSPLAGGTGDEQFF
CDR3 DNA: TGTGCCAGCTCACCTTTAGCGGGGGGTACGGGCGATGAGCAGTTCTTC

J gene: TRBJ1-3
V gene: TRBV6-2/TRBV6-3
D gene: TRBD1
clone size: .
CDR3 protein: CASRPTGASGNTIYF
CDR3 DNA: TGTGCCAGCAGACCTACAGGGGCGTCTGGAAACACCATATATTTT

J gene: TRBJ2-5
V gene: TRBV4-2
D gene: .
clone size: few
CDR3 protein: CASSPGTYSTEETQYF
CDR3 DNA: TGTGCCAGCAGCCCGGGGACTTACAGTACCGAAGAGACCCAGTACTTC

J gene: TRBJ1-5
V gene: TRBV5-6
D gene: TRBD1
clone size: .
CDR3 protein: CASSLYQGASQPQHF
CDR3 DNA: TGTGCCAGCAGCTTGTACCAGGGGGCGTCCCAGCCCCAGCATTTT

J gene: TRBJ1-3
V gene: TRBV18
D gene: .
clone size: once
CDR3 protein: CASSPKQGPSGNTIYF
CDR3 DNA: TGTGCCAGCTCACCGAAACAGGGACCCTCTGGAAACACCATATATTTT

J gene: TRBJ2-3
V gene: TRBV19
D gene: .
clone size: .
CDR3 protein: CASSTGRGFSVQDTQYF
CDR3 DNA: TGTGCCAGTAGTACCGGACGGGGATTCTCGGTCCAAGATACGCAGTATTTT

J gene: TRBJ1-4
V gene: TRBV19
D gene: .
clone size: .
CDR3 protein: CASRNSGPTNEKLFF
CDR3 DNA: TGTGCCAGTAGAAATTCAGGGCCAACTAATGAAAAACTGTTTTTT

J gene: TRBJ2-7
V gene: TRBV10-3
D gene: TRBD1
clone size: .
CDR3 protein: CAISERDREAYEQYF
CDR3 DNA: TGTGCCATCAGTGAGCGGGACAGGGAGGCCTACGAGCAGTACTTC

J gene: TRBJ1-5
V gene: TRBV30
D gene: .
clone size: .
CDR3 protein: CAWSGGNQPQHF
CDR3 DNA: TGTGCCTGGAGCGGAGGCAATCAGCCCCAGCATTTT

J gene: TRBJ2-7
V gene: TRBV5-1
D gene: .
clone size: .
CDR3 protein: CASSLSLGANPGQYF
CDR3 DNA: TGCGCCAGCAGCTTGAGTTTGGGGGCGAACCCCGGGCAGTACTTC

J gene: TRBJ1-6
V gene: TRBV10-3
D gene: TRBD1
clone size: few
CDR3 protein: CAIRPDRERISPLHF
CDR3 DNA: TGTGCCATTCGACCCGACAGGGAACGAATCTCACCCCTCCACTTT

J gene: TRBJ1-4
V gene: TRBV2
D gene: .
clone size: .
CDR3 protein: CASRDGAATNEKLFF
CDR3 DNA: TGTGCCAGCAGAGACGGAGCGGCAACTAATGAAAAACTGTTTTTT

J gene: TRBJ2-1
V gene: TRBV6-5
D gene: TRBD1
clone size: .
CDR3 protein: CASRVGTGYNEQFF
CDR3 DNA: TGTGCCAGCAGAGTTGGGACAGGGTACAATGAGCAGTTCTTC

J gene: TRBJ2-2
V gene: TRBV7-3
D gene: .
clone size: .
CDR3 protein: CASSTSSVGELFF
CDR3 DNA: TGTGCCAGCAGCACCTCCTCGGTCGGGGAGCTGTTTTTT

J gene: TRBJ2-2
V gene: TRBV13
D gene: .
clone size: .
CDR3 protein: CASSLGLTGSRELFF
CDR3 DNA: TGTGCCAGCAGCTTAGGCCTAACCGGGAGCCGGGAGCTGTTTTTT

J gene: TRBJ1-3
V gene: TRBV19
D gene: .
clone size: .
CDR3 protein: CATQTATRGNTIYF
CDR3 DNA: TGTGCCACCCAGACAGCAACCCGTGGAAACACCATATATTTT

J gene: TRBJ1-2
V gene: TRBV14
D gene: TRBD1
clone size: .
CDR3 protein: CASSSGTGKWNYGYTF
CDR3 DNA: TGTGCCAGCAGTTCTGGGACAGGGAAGTGGAACTATGGCTACACCTTC

J gene: TRBJ2-5
V gene: TRBV13
D gene: .
clone size: .
CDR3 protein: CASSPRGRFQETQYF
CDR3 DNA: TGTGCCAGCAGCCCCCGAGGCAGATTCCAAGAGACCCAGTACTTC

J gene: TRBJ2-1
V gene: TRBV13
D gene: .
clone size: many
CDR3 protein: CASSSDGRGRNEQFF
CDR3 DNA: TGTGCCAGCAGCTCGGACGGGAGGGGGCGAAATGAGCAGTTCTTC

J gene: TRBJ2-1
V gene: TRBV10-3
D gene: .
clone size: once
CDR3 protein: CAISDSGGSYNEQFF
CDR3 DNA: TGTGCCATCAGTGATTCCGGGGGTTCCTACAATGAGCAGTTCTTC

J gene: TRBJ1-1
V gene: TRBV5-4
D gene: .
clone size: .
CDR3 protein: CASSQTPGLDTEAFF
CDR3 DNA: TGTGCCAGCAGCCAAACACCGGGACTGGACACTGAAGCTTTCTTT

J gene: TRBJ1-1
V gene: TRBV2
D gene: TRBD1
clone size: once
CDR3 protein: CASSEGTGLIEAFF
CDR3 DNA: TGTGCCAGCAGTGAGGGGACAGGCCTTATTGAAGCTTTCTTT

J gene: TRBJ1-6
V gene: TRBV13
D gene: TRBD1
clone size: .
CDR3 protein: CASSQTRTGPSSYNSPLHF
CDR3 DNA: TGTGCCAGCAGCCAAACCCGGACAGGACCGAGCTCCTATAATTCACCCCTCCACTTT

J gene: TRBJ1-1
V gene: TRBV30
D gene: TRBD1
clone size: .
CDR3 protein: CAWTLSRQGMNTEAFF
CDR3 DNA: TGTGCCTGGACCCTATCAAGACAGGGAATGAACACTGAAGCTTTCTTT

J gene: TRBJ2-2
V gene: TRBV2
D gene: .
clone size: few
CDR3 protein: CASSSGVGTGELFF
CDR3 DNA: TGTGCCAGCAGTTCGGGGGTCGGGACCGGGGAGCTGTTTTTT

J gene: TRBJ1-2
V gene: TRBV7-2
D gene: .
clone size: .
CDR3 protein: CASNLDSTNYGYTF
CDR3 DNA: TGTGCCAGCAACTTGGACAGTACTAACTATGGCTACACCTTC

J gene: TRBJ2-2
V gene: TRBV7-8
D gene: TRBD2
clone size: .
CDR3 protein: CASSTRTSGPTNTGELFF
CDR3 DNA: TGTGCCAGCAGCACTAGGACTAGCGGGCCCACGAACACCGGGGAGCTGTTTTTT

J gene: TRBJ2-6
V gene: TRBV5-4
D gene: .
clone size: .
CDR3 protein: CASSKVGGAFSGANVLTF
CDR3 DNA: TGTGCCAGCAGCAAAGTAGGGGGGGCCTTTTCAGGGGCCAACGTCCTGACTTTC

J gene: TRBJ2-1
V gene: TRBV5-5
D gene: .
clone size: .
CDR3 protein: CASSLADQRNNEQFF
CDR3 DNA: TGTGCCAGCAGCTTGGCTGATCAGAGGAACAATGAGCAGTTCTTC

J gene: TRBJ2-7
V gene: TRBV6-6
D gene: .
clone size: .
CDR3 protein: CASSFGGLPEQYF
CDR3 DNA: TGTGCCAGCAGTTTCGGGGGTCTGCCCGAGCAGTACTTC

J gene: TRBJ2-1
V gene: TRBV12-3/TRBV12-4
D gene: .
clone size: .
CDR3 protein: CASSLRGEQFF
CDR3 DNA: TGTGCCAGCAGTTTAAGGGGGGAGCAGTTCTTC

J gene: TRBJ1-5
V gene: TRBV6-2/TRBV6-3
D gene: TRBD1
clone size: .
CDR3 protein: CASSRIDRGQPQHF
CDR3 DNA: TGTGCCAGCAGCCGAATAGACAGGGGTCAGCCCCAGCATTTT

J gene: TRBJ2-1
V gene: TRBV7-3
D gene: TRBD2
clone size: .
CDR3 protein: CASSLTRGGLRDEQFF
CDR3 DNA: TGTGCCAGCAGCTTAACCCGGGGGGGCCTGAGAGATGAGCAGTTCTTC

J gene: TRBJ1-2
V gene: TRBV7-9
D gene: TRBD1
clone size: few
CDR3 protein: CASSTPQGADYGYTF
CDR3 DNA: TGTGCCAGCAGCACACCCCAGGGGGCGGACTATGGCTACACCTTC

J gene: TRBJ1-5
V gene: TRBV7-2
D gene: .
clone size: .
CDR3 protein: CASSSPGLGQPQHF
CDR3 DNA: TGTGCCAGCAGCTCGCCCGGGTTGGGTCAGCCCCAGCATTTT

J gene: TRBJ2-5
V gene: TRBV6-1
D gene: TRBD2
clone size: .
CDR3 protein: CASSEAPAQGGYVTQYF
CDR3 DNA: TGTGCCAGCAGTGAAGCGCCCGCCCAGGGAGGGTATGTGACCCAGTACTTC

J gene: TRBJ1-2
V gene: TRBV30
D gene: TRBD1
clone size: .
CDR3 protein: CAWSALTGNYGYTF
CDR3 DNA: TGTGCCTGGAGTGCACTGACAGGGAACTATGGCTACACCTTC

J gene: TRBJ2-1
V gene: TRBV11-2
D gene: TRBD2
clone size: .
CDR3 protein: CASSPGLDYNEQFF
CDR3 DNA: TGTGCCAGCAGCCCGGGACTAGATTACAATGAGCAGTTCTTC

J gene: TRBJ2-5
V gene: TRBV2
D gene: TRBD2
clone size: .
CDR3 protein: CASSGTSGGAGKTQYF
CDR3 DNA: TGTGCCAGCAGTGGGACTAGCGGGGGGGCCGGAAAGACCCAGTACTTC